This is a list of T cell receptor beta chains from one sample in a study of cytomegalovirus exposure and HLA in healthy donors. Generated by immunoSEQ multiplex PCR, the TCRdb table keeps only in-frame clones and is missing some. The sample carries some 170,000 clones, 9.5% recorded once. Material for sequencing was PBMCs. The receptors were sampled from a woman aged 25 to 45 in good health and CMV-seropositive. Each CDR3 is given with its conserved first and last residue. Each record gives: D gene, J gene, clone size, V gene, CDR3 DNA, CDR3 protein. D genes are given only for firm matches. A clone size is listed for some rows: how often the clone was seen (once, few, many), or a class if it is expanded.

>-|TRBJ2-7|few|TRBV5-4
TGTGCCAGCAGCGATGCCCGCGCGGGGACCTACGAGCAGTACTTC
CASSDARAGTYEQYF
>-|TRBJ1-1|-|TRBV9
TGTGCCAGCAGCGTAGGAGGGCGGACTGAAGCTTTCTTT
CASSVGGRTEAFF
>TRBD1|TRBJ2-7|-|TRBV4-1
TGCGCCAGCGCACAGGGGGCGTTCTACGAGCAGTACTTC
CASAQGAFYEQYF
>TRBD1|TRBJ1-4|few|TRBV30
TGTGCCTGGAGTGTCGCGTGGACAGGGTGGAATGAAAAACTGTTTTTT
CAWSVAWTGWNEKLFF
>TRBD2|TRBJ2-3|few|TRBV27
TGTGCCAGCAGTTACCGCGGGAGAATGACAGATACGCAGTATTTT
CASSYRGRMTDTQYF
>TRBD2|TRBJ2-3|-|TRBV5-1
TGCGCCAGCAGCGGAAGCGGGAGGGTTAAAGATACGCAGTATTTT
CASSGSGRVKDTQYF
>TRBD2|TRBJ2-1|-|TRBV4-1
TGCGCCAGCAGCCAGAGTCCTGCTAGCGGGACCAATGAGCAGTTCTTC
CASSQSPASGTNEQFF
>TRBD2|TRBJ2-1|few|TRBV2
TGTGCCAGCAGCCGGACTAGCGGGACGATTTACAATGAGCAGTTCTTC
CASSRTSGTIYNEQFF
>-|TRBJ2-1|-|TRBV18
TGTGCCAGCTCACCAGCCCCGGGACTTCAATACAATGAGCAGTTCTTC
CASSPAPGLQYNEQFF
>TRBD1|TRBJ2-2|few|TRBV19
TGTGCCAGTAGTGTCCAGGGACAGGGAAACGGGGAGCTGTTTTTT
CASSVQGQGNGELFF
>-|TRBJ2-1|-|TRBV6-5
TGTGCCAGCAGGGGTGGTAGCGGTCCTCCCGGGGAGTTCTTC
CASRGGSGPPGEFF
>TRBD1|TRBJ2-3|-|TRBV27
TGTGCCAGCAGTTTAGACAGGGGGCTAGAGGGTACGCAGTATTTT
CASSLDRGLEGTQYF
>-|TRBJ1-3|-|TRBV6-5
TGTGCCAGCAGTTACACCCGGGAGAGGGGAAACACCATATATTTT
CASSYTRERGNTIYF
>-|TRBJ1-5|few|TRBV6-1
TGTGCCAGCACAATAAGTGCAGGGGGCAATCAGCCCCAGCATTTT
CASTISAGGNQPQHF
>TRBD1|TRBJ1-4|few|TRBV30
TGTGCCTGCAGTACCCCGGGACAGTTTCGAAAACTGTTTTTT
CACSTPGQFRKLFF